The 8 T cell receptor beta chains below all came from one sample that was sequenced in a study of T cell responses to AZD1222 COVID-19 vaccine. Assay: immunoSEQ multiplex PCR; the TCRdb copy retains only in-frame clones and omits some. The sample lists roughly 100,000 clones, roughly 90% occurring once. Material: peripheral blood, obtained 28 days after the second AZD1222 dose. The receptors originated from an adult who received the AZD1222 COVID-19 vaccine.

This clone was counted a single time. The gene calls are TRBV6-2 or TRBV6-3 and TRBJ1-2; tentative D call: TRBD1 (5 bases). CDR1 is MNHEY and CDR2 is SVGEGT in the germline V gene. CDR3 length equals 13 residues. Trimming cost V 5 bases and J 7 bases, with 14 bases left between them. CDR3 sequence reads: CASSLQPGLGYTF. Written as DNA, the CDR3 is TGTGCCAGCAGTCTCCAGCCAGGGCTTGGCTACACCTTC.

The V gene is TRBV19, the J gene TRBJ2-4; 15 bases are a match to TRBD2. V shed 6 bases, J shed 7 bases, and the junction held 1 base outside the gene matches. The CDR3 runs to 14 residues. Germline CDR1 is LNHDA and CDR2 is SQIVND (reference sequence). The CDR3 coding sequence is TGTGCCAGTAGCGGACTAGCGGGAGGGAACATTCAGTACTTC. This translates into CASSGLAGGNIQYF. Based on the CDR3 plus reference TRBV19 and TRBJ2-4, the full variable domain is DGGITQSPKYLFRKEGQNVTLSCEQNLNHDAMYWYRQDPGQGLRLIYYSQIVNDFQKGDIAEGYSVSREKKESFPLTVTSAQKNPTAFYLCASSGLAGGNIQYFGAGTRLSVL.

The chain joins TRBV10-2 to TRBJ2-7, with 8 bases matching TRBD1. Per germline, CDR1 WSHSY and CDR2 SAAADI. V lost 8 bases and J lost 2; bases outside the gene matches: 11. The CDR3 spans 15 residues. The CDR3 loop reads CASQPGGGSAYEQYF. For the CDR3, the DNA is TGCGCCAGCCAACCAGGGGGCGGATCGGCCTACGAGCAGTACTTC.

This chain uses TRBV9 with TRBJ1-2; 7 bases align to TRBD1. The CDR3 covers 16 residues. Germline V gene data show CDR1 as SGDLS and CDR2 as YYNGEE. V was clipped by 2 bases and J by 1 base; unmatched bases: 8. Written as DNA, the CDR3 is TGTGCCAGCAGCGTCCGGCCGGCAGGGGGTAACTATGGCTACACCTTC. It is translated as CASSVRPAGGNYGYTF.

The CDR3: CASSLGSGFNEQFF. Written as DNA, the CDR3 is TGTGCCAGCAGCCTTGGATCGGGTTTCAATGAGCAGTTCTTC. This sequence joins TRBV4-2 and TRBJ2-1; D uncertain. This CDR3 has 14 residues. Germline V gene lookup returns CDR1 LGHNA and CDR2 YNFKEQ. V was trimmed by 4 bases and J by 6 bases, leaving 13 bases between them.

This clone was detected once. This chain joins TRBV7-3 and TRBJ1-1; perhaps TRBD1 as D (5 bases). Germline values: CDR1 SGHTA, CDR2 FQGTGA. The CDR3 length is 16 residues. The V gene lost 0 bases and the J gene lost 5 bases, with 16 bases spanning the gap. The CDR3 here is CASSLTKTPGQTEAFF. The CDR3 DNA reads as TGTGCCAGCAGCTTAACGAAGACCCCAGGGCAGACTGAAGCTTTCTTT.

This chain links TRBV3-1 (or the pseudogene TRBV3-2) with TRBJ2-7; D is ambiguous. The V end lost 0 bases, the J end lost 2 bases, and 8 bases lay between the germline ends. Per the germline V gene, CDR1 is LGHDT and CDR2 is YNNKEL (reference sequence). This CDR3 is 14 amino acids long. As DNA, the CDR3 is TGTGCCAGCAGCCAAGATCTCCTAGCCTACGAGCAGTACTTC. Protein: CASSQDLLAYEQYF.

The CDR3 nucleotides read TGTGCCTGGAGTGTAAGGGCGGAAAGCTACACCTTC. It yields the protein CAWSVRAESYTF. The chain employs TRBV30 and TRBJ1-2; D uncertain. Trimming cost V 0 bases and J 9 bases, with 11 bases left between them. CDR1 and CDR2 from the germline V gene are GTSNPN and SVGIG (reference sequence). The CDR3 length is 12 residues.